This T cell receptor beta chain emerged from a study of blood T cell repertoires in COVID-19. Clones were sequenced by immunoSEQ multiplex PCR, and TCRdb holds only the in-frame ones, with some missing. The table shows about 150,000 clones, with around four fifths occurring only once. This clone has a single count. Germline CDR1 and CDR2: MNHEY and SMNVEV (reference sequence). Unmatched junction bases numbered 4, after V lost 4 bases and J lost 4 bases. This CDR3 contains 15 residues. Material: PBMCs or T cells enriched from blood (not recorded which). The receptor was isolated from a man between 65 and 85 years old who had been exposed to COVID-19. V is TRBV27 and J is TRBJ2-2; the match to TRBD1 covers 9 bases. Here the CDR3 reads CASSYRGRVTGELFF. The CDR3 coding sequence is TGTGCCAGCAGTTACAGGGGGCGGGTCACCGGGGAGCTGTTTTTT.